These 22 T cell receptor beta chains originate from one sample sequenced in a study of memory CD4+ T cells and cytomegalovirus serostatus. The repertoire was sequenced with immunoSEQ multiplex PCR; TCRdb's copy has only in-frame clones and lacks some. The table shows about 44,000 clones, with about 80% occurring only once. Single viable CD3+CD4+CD8-CD45RO+ cells were sorted as the memory CD4+ T cells. Material for sequencing was memory CD4+ T cells from blood. These receptor sequences come from an adult in good health and CMV-seronegative.

This chain uses TRBV7-9 with TRBJ1-3; D not resolved. The V gene's germline CDR1 is SEHNR and CDR2 FQNEAQ (reference sequence). The V gene lost 2 bases and the J gene lost 0 bases, with 11 bases spanning the gap. The CDR3 covers 16 residues. The CDR3 protein is CASSLKDYISGNTIYF. The CDR3 DNA follows: TGTGCCAGCAGCTTAAAAGACTACATCTCTGGAAACACCATATATTTT. Full variable domain (outside the CDR3, taken from reference TRBV7-9 and TRBJ1-3): DTGVSQNPRHKITKRGQNVTFRCDPISEHNRLYWYRQTLGQGPEFLTYFQNEAQLEKSRLLSDRFSAERPKGSFSTLEIQRTEQGDSAMYLCASSLKDYISGNTIYFGEGSWLTVV.

This clone was seen a single time. V usage is TRBV9 and J usage is TRBJ2-2; D uncertain. V was trimmed by 2 bases and J by 1 base, leaving 6 bases between them. The CDR3 totals 14 residues. Germline V lookup: CDR1 SGDLS, CDR2 YYNGEE. CDR3 DNA sequence: TGTGCCAGCAGCGTTTTACAGAACACCGGGGAGCTGTTTTTT. Translating gives CASSVLQNTGELFF.

V and J are TRBV7-3 and TRBJ2-1; maybe TRBD2 (8 bases). V gave up 0 bases and J gave up 3 bases, with 12 bases separating them. Germline CDR1 reads SGHTA; CDR2 reads FQGTGA. The CDR3 sequence is 16 residues long. The CDR3 DNA follows: TGTGCCAGCAGCTTAACTAGCGGGACAGACTACAATGAGCAGTTCTTC. This encodes CASSLTSGTDYNEQFF. Filled out from reference TRBV7-3 and TRBJ2-1, the complete variable domain reads GAGVSQTPSNKVTEKGKYVELRCDPISGHTALYWYRQSLGQGPEFLIYFQGTGAADDSGLPNDRFFAVRPEGSVSTLKIQRTERGDSAVYLCASSLTSGTDYNEQFFGPGTRLTVL.

The gene calls are TRBV18 and TRBJ2-6; no firm D call. The germline V gene has CDR1 KGHSH and CDR2 LQKENI. The germline V and J ends were trimmed by 3 bases and 0 bases, with 3 bases remaining between them. This CDR3 contains 14 residues. The CDR3 sequence: CASSPYSGANVLTF. The DNA of the CDR3 is TGTGCCAGCTCACCTTACTCTGGGGCCAACGTCCTGACTTTC.

In regard to this clone: A junction boundary mismatches the germline segment, possibly from a read error. This rearrangement joins TRBV5-4 to TRBJ1-2; tentative D call: TRBD1 (5 bases). CDR3 length equals 12 residues. CDR1 SGHNT and CDR2 YYREEE come from the germline V gene (reference sequence). CDR3 in amino acids: CASSLGTGSYTF. CDR3 DNA sequence: TGTGCCAGCAGTTTGGGGACGGGGAGCTACACCTTC.

This clone has a handful of counts. This sequence joins TRBV7-2 and TRBJ2-2, with D unresolved. With 1 base removed from V and 7 bases from J, the gap between germline ends came to 10 bases. The CDR3 is 14 amino acids. Germline CDR1 and CDR2: SGHTA and FQGNSA. In DNA, the CDR3 is TGTGCCAGCAGCTTAGATCGGACGGACGGGGAGCTGTTTTTT. This sequence encodes CASSLDRTDGELFF.

The V gene is TRBV30, the J gene TRBJ1-2; 9 positions match TRBD1. The CDR3 runs to 16 residues. V lost 4 bases, J lost 7 bases, and 16 bases stayed unmatched. Germline CDR1 and CDR2: GTSNPN and SVGIG (reference sequence). The CDR3 nucleotides read TGTGCCTGGAAAAGGAACAGGGGGCGTTATGTAGGTGGCTACACCTTC. The encoded protein is CAWKRNRGRYVGGYTF.

V gene TRBV5-1 combines with J gene TRBJ2-6, with D uncertain. The CDR3 extends over 15 amino acids. Germline V lookup: CDR1 SGHRS, CDR2 YFSETQ. V was cut by 0 bases and J by 2 bases, with 6 bases left in between. The CDR3 nucleotides read TGCGCCAGCAGCTTGGGAACACCTGGGGCCAACGTCCTGACTTTC. Protein product: CASSLGTPGANVLTF. Together with reference TRBV5-1 and TRBJ2-6, the CDR3 gives the full variable domain: KAGVTQTPRYLIKTRGQQVTLSCSPISGHRSVSWYQQTPGQGLQFLFEYFSETQRNKGNFPGRFSGRQFSNSRSEMNVSTLELGDSALYLCASSLGTPGANVLTFGAGSRLTVL.

This rearrangement joins TRBV19 to TRBJ1-4, with 10 bases aligning to TRBD1. Germline V gene sequence: CDR1 LNHDA, CDR2 SQIVND (reference sequence). V lost 8 bases to trimming and J lost 5 bases; unmatched junction nucleotides: 5. The CDR3 is made up of 14 amino acids. This chain's CDR3 is CASGDRGLNEKLFF. The CDR3 DNA follows: TGTGCCAGTGGAGACAGGGGGCTCAATGAAAAACTGTTTTTT.

The genes are TRBV30 and TRBJ2-7; D may match TRBD1 or TRBD2 (5 bases each). Trimming cost V 2 bases and J 5 bases, with 13 bases left between them. Germline V CDR1 and CDR2: GTSNPN, SVGIG (reference sequence). This CDR3 has 13 residues. This CDR3 reads CAWSRLRDHEQYF. The CDR3 DNA is TGTGCCTGGAGTCGGCTGAGGGACCACGAGCAGTACTTC.

V is TRBV30 and J is TRBJ1-3, with D unclear. Between the trimmed V and J ends, which lost 3 bases and 4 bases, there was a span of 16 bases. Per the germline V gene, CDR1 is GTSNPN and CDR2 is SVGIG (reference sequence). The CDR3 contains 15 residues. DNA for the CDR3: TGTGCCTGGAGCGAGGGAAATATAGGGGGAAACACCATATATTTT. Translation gives CAWSEGNIGGNTIYF.

This chain connects TRBV19 to TRBJ2-5; 8 nucleotides line up with TRBD1. There are 15 residues in the CDR3. V was pared by 3 bases and J by 2 bases, with 5 bases of the junction left unmatched. Per the germline V gene, CDR1 is LNHDA and CDR2 is SQIVND (reference sequence). CDR3 region: CASSMAGGPQETQYF. The CDR3 bases are TGTGCCAGTAGTATGGCAGGGGGCCCTCAAGAGACCCAGTACTTC.

The chain links TRBV6-1 to TRBJ2-6; tentative D call: TRBD2 (5 bases). V was clipped by 0 bases and J by 2 bases, with 11 bases between them. The CDR3 has 17 residues. Germline V CDR1 and CDR2: MNHNS, SASEGT. CDR3 region: CASSEARRPTGANVLTF. The CDR3 DNA reads as TGTGCCAGCAGTGAAGCGCGGAGGCCCACTGGGGCCAACGTCCTGACTTTC.

DNA for the CDR3: TGTGCCAGCAGCTTGACTAACGTAAGGACCGGGGAGCTGTTTTTT. Amino acid sequence: CASSLTNVRTGELFF. The chain couples TRBV5-4 to TRBJ2-2; D is unresolved. Germline values: CDR1 SGHNT, CDR2 YYREEE (reference sequence). The CDR3 runs 15 residues. The ends were cut back, 1 base at V and 5 bases at J, with 12 bases in the middle.

A single count supports this clone. CDR3 in amino acids: CASTRGGLAGGNYEQYF. The CDR3 nucleotides are TGTGCCAGCACCCGCGGAGGGCTAGCGGGGGGGAACTACGAGCAGTACTTC. The rearrangement uses TRBV5-4 and TRBJ2-7; TRBD2 matches 12 bases. This CDR3 is 17 amino acids long. The germline CDR1 and CDR2 sequences are SGHNT and YYREEE (reference sequence). V lost 6 bases, J lost 3 bases, and 13 bases stayed unmatched.

The V and J genes are TRBV10-3 and TRBJ2-3; unclear D gene. The CDR3 contains 16 residues. Germline V gives CDR1 ENHRY, CDR2 SYGVKD. Trimming shortened V by 0 bases and J by 6 bases, and 16 bases separated the two germline ends. The CDR3 region is CAISESRPGSFDTQYF. CDR3 bases: TGTGCCATCAGTGAGTCGAGGCCCGGCTCCTTTGATACGCAGTATTTT.

The chain couples TRBV5-1 to TRBJ1-1; D possibly corresponds to TRBD1 (5 bases). This CDR3 spans 13 amino acids. V shed 4 bases and J shed 2 bases, with 9 bases lying between them. Looked up from germline, CDR1 is SGHRS and CDR2 is YFSETQ. CDR3 loop: CASSQDTNTEAFF. DNA of the CDR3: TGCGCCAGCAGCCAGGACACTAACACTGAAGCTTTCTTT.

The genes are TRBV27 and TRBJ2-3; 8 nucleotides align to TRBD1. Unmatched junction bases numbered 9, after V lost 7 bases and J lost 6 bases. CDR1 MNHEY and CDR2 SMNVEV come from the germline V gene (reference sequence). The CDR3 loop spans 14 amino acids. The CDR3 DNA reads TGTGCCAGCACCCGACAGGGGCCCGTGGATACGCAGTATTTT. As protein: CASTRQGPVDTQYF.

The CDR3 protein is CSVALGGAKETQYF. Written as DNA, the CDR3 is TGCAGCGTTGCCCTCGGGGGTGCTAAAGAGACCCAGTACTTC. The chain links TRBV29-1 to TRBJ2-5; weak D call: TRBD2 (6 bases). V lost 4 bases, J lost 3 bases, and 15 bases lay in between. The CDR3 is 14 amino acids. Germline-derived CDR1 and CDR2 are SQVTM and ANQGSEA.

Here the CDR3 reads CASSPLGTSITDTQYF. DNA for the CDR3: TGTGCCAGCTCACCATTAGGGACTAGCATCACAGATACGCAGTATTTT. This chain uses TRBV18 with TRBJ2-3, with TRBD2 identical over 9 bases. The ends lost 2 bases at V and 2 bases at J; junction bases unmatched: 5. Germline loops: CDR1 KGHSH, CDR2 LQKENI. This CDR3 region has 16 residues.

The V gene is TRBV27, the J gene TRBJ1-4; D unclear. V dropped 5 bases and J dropped 7 bases, with 17 bases sitting between them. Germline CDR1 reads MNHEY; CDR2 reads SMNVEV (reference sequence). This CDR3 is built from 15 residues. The CDR3 is CASSPWEGTGEKLFF. In DNA form, the CDR3 reads TGTGCCAGCAGTCCCTGGGAGGGAACCGGTGAAAAACTGTTTTTT.

The table lists this clone with a few counts. The chain recombines TRBV7-2 with TRBJ1-2; tentative D call: TRBD1 (6 bases). Deletions cut 2 bases from V and 6 bases from J, with 10 bases between. There are 13 residues in the CDR3. CDR1 SGHTA and CDR2 FQGNSA come from the germline V gene. The CDR3 is CASSLQGPDGYTF. CDR3 coding DNA: TGTGCCAGCAGCTTACAGGGGCCAGATGGCTACACCTTC. The full variable domain, with the rest looked up from reference TRBV7-2 and TRBJ1-2, is GAGVSQSPSNKVTEKGKDVELRCDPISGHTALYWYRQSLGQGLEFLIYFQGNSAPDKSGLPSDRFSAERTGGSVSTLTIQRTQQEDSAVYLCASSLQGPDGYTFGSGTRLTVV.